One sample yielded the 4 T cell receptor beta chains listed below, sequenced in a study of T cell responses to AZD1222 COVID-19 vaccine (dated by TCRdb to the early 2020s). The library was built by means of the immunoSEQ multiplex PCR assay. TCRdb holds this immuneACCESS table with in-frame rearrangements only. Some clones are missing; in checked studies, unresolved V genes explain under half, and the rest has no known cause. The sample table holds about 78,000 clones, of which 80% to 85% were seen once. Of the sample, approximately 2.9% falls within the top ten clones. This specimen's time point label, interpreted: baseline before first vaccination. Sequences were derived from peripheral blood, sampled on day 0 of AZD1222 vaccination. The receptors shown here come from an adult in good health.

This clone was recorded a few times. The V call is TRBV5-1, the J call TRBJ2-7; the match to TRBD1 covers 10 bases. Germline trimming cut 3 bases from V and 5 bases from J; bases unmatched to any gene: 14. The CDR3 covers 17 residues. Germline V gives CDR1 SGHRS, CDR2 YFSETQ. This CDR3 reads CASSSNPTGGAFNEQYF. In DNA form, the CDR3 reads TGCGCCAGCAGCTCAAATCCGACAGGGGGCGCTTTCAACGAGCAGTACTTC.

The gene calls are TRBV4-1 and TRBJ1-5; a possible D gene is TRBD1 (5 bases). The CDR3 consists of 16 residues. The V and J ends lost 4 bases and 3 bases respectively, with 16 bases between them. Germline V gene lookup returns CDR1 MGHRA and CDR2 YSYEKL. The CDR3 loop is CASSRGRDGNNQPQHF. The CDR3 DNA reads TGCGCCAGCAGCCGTGGACGGGACGGGAACAATCAGCCCCAGCATTTT.

The CDR3 DNA is TGTGCCAGCAGTACCCTCCACAGAGGAGAAAAACTGTTTTTT. Its translation is CASSTLHRGEKLFF. The chain is built from TRBV6-5 and TRBJ1-4; D gene unclear. CDR1 is MNHEY, CDR2 SVGAGI, per germline. This CDR3 region has 14 residues. Deletions cut 5 bases from V and 8 bases from J, with 15 bases between.

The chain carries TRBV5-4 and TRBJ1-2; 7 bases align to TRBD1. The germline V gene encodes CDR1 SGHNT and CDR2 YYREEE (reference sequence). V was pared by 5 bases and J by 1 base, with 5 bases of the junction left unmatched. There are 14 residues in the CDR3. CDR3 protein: CASRPGQLNYGYTF. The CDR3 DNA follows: TGTGCCAGCAGGCCGGGACAGCTTAACTATGGCTACACCTTC.